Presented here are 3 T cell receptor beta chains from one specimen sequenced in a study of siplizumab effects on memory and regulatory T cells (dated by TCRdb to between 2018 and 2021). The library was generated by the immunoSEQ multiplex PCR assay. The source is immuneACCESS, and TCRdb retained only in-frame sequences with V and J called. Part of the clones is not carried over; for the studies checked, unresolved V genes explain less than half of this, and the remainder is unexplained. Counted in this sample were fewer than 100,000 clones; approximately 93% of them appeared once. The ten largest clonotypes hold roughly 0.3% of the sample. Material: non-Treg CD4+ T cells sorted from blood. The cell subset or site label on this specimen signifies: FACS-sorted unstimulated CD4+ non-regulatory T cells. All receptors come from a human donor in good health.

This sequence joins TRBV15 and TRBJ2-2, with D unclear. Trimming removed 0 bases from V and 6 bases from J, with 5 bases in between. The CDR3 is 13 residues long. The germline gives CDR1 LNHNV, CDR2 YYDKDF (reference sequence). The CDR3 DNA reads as TGTGCCACCAGCAGAGATCGAGCCGGGGAGCTGTTTTTT. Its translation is CATSRDRAGELFF.

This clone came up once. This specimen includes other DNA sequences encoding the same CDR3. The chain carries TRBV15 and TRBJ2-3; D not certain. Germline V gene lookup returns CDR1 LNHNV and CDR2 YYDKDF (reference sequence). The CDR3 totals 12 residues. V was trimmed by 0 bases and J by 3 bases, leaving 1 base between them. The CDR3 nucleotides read TGTGCCACCAGCAGAGAAACAGATACGCAGTATTTT. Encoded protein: CATSRETDTQYF.

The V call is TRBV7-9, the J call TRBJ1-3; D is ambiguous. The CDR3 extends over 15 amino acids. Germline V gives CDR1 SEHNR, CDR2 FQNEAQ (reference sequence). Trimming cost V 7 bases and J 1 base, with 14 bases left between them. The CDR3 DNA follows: TGTGCCAGCATCCCCTCCCGGGGATCTGGAAACACCATATATTTT. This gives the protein CASIPSRGSGNTIYF. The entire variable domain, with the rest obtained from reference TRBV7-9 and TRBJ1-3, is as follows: DTGVSQNPRHKITKRGQNVTFRCDPISEHNRLYWYRQTLGQGPEFLTYFQNEAQLEKSRLLSDRFSAERPKGSFSTLEIQRTEQGDSAMYLCASIPSRGSGNTIYFGEGSWLTVV.